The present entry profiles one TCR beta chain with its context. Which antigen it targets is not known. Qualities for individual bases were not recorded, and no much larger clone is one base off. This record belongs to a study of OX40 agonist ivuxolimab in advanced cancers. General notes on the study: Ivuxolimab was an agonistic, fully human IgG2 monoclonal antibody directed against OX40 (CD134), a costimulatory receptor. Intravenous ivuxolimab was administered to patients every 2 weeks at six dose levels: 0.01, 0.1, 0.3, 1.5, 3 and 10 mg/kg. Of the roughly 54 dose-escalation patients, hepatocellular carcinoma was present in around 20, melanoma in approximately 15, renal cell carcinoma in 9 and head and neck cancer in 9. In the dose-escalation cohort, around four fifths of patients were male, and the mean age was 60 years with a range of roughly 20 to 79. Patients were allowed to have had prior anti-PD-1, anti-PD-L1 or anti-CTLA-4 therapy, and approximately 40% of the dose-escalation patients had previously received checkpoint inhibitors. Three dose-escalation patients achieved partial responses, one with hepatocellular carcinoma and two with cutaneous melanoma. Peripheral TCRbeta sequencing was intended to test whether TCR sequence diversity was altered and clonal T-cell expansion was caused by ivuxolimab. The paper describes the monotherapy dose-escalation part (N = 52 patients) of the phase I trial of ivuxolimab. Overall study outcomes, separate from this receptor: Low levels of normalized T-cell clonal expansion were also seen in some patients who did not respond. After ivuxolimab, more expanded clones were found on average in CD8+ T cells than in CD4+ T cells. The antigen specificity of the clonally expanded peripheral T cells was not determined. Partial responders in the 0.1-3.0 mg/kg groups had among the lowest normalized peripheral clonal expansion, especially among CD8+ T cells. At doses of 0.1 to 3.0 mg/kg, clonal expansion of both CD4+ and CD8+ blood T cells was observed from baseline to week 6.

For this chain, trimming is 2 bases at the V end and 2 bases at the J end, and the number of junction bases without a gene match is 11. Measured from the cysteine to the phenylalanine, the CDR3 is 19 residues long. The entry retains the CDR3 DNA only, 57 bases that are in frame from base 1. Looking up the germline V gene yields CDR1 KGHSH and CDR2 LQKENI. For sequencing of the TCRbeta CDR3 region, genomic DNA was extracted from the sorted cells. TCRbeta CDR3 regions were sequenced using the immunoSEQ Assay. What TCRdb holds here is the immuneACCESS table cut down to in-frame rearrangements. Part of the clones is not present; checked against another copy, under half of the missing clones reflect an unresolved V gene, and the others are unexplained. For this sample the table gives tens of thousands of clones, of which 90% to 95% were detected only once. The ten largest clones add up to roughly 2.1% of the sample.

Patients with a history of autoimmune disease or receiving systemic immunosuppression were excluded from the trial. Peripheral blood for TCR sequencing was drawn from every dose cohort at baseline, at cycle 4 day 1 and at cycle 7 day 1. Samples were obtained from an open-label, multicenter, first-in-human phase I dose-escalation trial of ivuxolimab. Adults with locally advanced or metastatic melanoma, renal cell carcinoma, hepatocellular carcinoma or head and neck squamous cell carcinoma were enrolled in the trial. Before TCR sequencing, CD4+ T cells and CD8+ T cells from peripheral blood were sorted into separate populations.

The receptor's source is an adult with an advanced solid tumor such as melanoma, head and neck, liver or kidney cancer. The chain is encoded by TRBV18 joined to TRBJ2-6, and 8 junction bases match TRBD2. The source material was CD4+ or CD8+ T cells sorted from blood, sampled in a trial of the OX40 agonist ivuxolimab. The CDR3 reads CASSPKRDGRVAGANVLTF. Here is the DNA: TGTGCCAGCTCACCAAAAAGGGACGGGAGGGTCGCTGGGGCCAACGTCCTGACTTTC.